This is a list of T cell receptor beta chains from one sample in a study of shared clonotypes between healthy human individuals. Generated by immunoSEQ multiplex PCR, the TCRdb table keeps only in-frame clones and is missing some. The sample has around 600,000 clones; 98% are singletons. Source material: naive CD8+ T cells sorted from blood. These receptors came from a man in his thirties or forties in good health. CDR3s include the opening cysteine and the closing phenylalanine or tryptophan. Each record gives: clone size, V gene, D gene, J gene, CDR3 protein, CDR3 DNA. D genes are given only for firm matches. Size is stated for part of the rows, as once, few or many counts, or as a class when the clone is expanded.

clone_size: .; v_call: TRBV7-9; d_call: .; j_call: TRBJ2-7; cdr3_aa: CASSLAGQAAAEQYF; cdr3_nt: TGTGCCAGCAGCTTAGCTGGTCAGGCGGCTGCCGAGCAGTACTTC
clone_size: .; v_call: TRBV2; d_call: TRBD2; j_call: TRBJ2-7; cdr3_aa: CASSWREGQGYEQYF; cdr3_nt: TGTGCCAGCAGCTGGCGGGAGGGCCAAGGCTACGAGCAGTACTTC
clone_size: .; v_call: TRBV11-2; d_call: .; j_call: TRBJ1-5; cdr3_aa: CASSLSGGSPQHF; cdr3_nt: TGTGCCAGCAGCTTAAGTGGGGGTTCGCCCCAGCATTTT
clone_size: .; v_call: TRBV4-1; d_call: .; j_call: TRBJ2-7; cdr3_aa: CASSQGPSYEQYF; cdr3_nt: TGCGCCAGCAGCCAAGGCCCCAGCTACGAGCAGTACTTC
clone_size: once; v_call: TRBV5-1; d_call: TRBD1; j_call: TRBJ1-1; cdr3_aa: CASSFRQGNTEAFF; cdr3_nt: TGCGCCAGCAGCTTCCGACAGGGGAACACTGAAGCTTTCTTT
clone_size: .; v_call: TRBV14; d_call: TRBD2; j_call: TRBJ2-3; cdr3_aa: CASSQVLAGVDTQYF; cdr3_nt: TGTGCCAGCAGCCAAGTCCTAGCGGGGGTGGATACGCAGTATTTT
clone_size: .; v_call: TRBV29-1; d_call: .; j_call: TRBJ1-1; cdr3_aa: CSVDLTQEAFF; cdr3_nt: TGCAGCGTTGACCTGACACAGGAAGCTTTCTTT
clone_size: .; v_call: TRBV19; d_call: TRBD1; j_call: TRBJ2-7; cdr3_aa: CASGWTGGYEQYF; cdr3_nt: TGTGCCAGTGGATGGACAGGGGGCTACGAGCAGTACTTC
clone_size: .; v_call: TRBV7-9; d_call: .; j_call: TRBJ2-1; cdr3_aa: CASSLPGPLYNEQFF; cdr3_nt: TGTGCCAGCAGCCTCCCGGGTCCACTTTACAATGAGCAGTTCTTC
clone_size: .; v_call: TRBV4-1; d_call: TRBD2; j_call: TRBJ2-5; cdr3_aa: CASSQVAGGPGETQYF; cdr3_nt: TGCGCCAGCAGCCAAGTAGCGGGAGGGCCTGGAGAGACCCAGTACTTC
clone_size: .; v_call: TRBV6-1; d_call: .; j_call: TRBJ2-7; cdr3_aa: CASRTGTPSLGEQYF; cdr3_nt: TGTGCCAGCAGAACAGGGACCCCCTCACTTGGGGAGCAGTACTTC
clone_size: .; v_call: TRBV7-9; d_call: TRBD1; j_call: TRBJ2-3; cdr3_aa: CASRPETGATTDTQYF; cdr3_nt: TGTGCCAGCAGGCCAGAAACAGGGGCAACCACAGATACGCAGTATTTT
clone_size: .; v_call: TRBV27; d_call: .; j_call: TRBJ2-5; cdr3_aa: CASSSWSEETQYF; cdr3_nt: TGTGCCAGCAGTTCTTGGAGCGAGGAGACCCAGTACTTC
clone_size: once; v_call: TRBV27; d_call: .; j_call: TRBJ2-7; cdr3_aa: CASKTTASSSYEQYF; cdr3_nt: TGTGCCAGCAAGACTACGGCGAGTAGCTCCTACGAGCAGTACTTC
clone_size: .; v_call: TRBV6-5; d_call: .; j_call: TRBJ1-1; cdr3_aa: CASSSQVEAFF; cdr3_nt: TGTGCCAGCAGTTCACAAGTGGAAGCTTTCTTT
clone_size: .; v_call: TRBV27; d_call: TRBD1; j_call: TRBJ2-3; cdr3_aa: CASSLGQGTQYF; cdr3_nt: TGTGCCAGCAGTCTGGGACAGGGGACGCAGTATTTT
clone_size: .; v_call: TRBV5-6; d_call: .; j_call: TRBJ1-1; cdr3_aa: CASSFIPAGVLQEAFF; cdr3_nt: TGTGCCAGCAGCTTCATACCCGCCGGCGTACTACAAGAAGCTTTCTTT
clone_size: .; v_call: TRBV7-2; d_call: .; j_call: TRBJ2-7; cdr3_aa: CASSFPAYEQYF; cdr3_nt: TGTGCCAGCAGCTTCCCAGCCTACGAGCAGTACTTC
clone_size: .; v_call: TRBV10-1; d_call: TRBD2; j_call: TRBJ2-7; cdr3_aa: CASIQTGTSGYHSYEQYF; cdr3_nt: TGCGCCAGCATACAAACCGGGACTAGCGGGTACCACTCCTACGAGCAGTACTTC
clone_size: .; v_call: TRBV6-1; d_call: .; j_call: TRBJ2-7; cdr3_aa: CASSPRVSYEQYF; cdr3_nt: TGTGCCAGCAGCCCTAGGGTATCCTACGAGCAGTACTTC
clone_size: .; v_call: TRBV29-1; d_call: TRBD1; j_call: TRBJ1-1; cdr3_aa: CSVEDSTGGGEAFF; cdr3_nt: TGCAGCGTTGAGGACTCGACAGGGGGCGGCGAAGCTTTCTTT
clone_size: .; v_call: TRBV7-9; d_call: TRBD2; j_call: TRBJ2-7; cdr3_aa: CASSLDGTRDEQYF; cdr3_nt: TGTGCCAGCAGCTTAGACGGGACTAGAGACGAGCAGTACTTC
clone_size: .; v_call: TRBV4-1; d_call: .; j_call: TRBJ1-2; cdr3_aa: CASSQAGSGVRYGYTF; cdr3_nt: TGCGCCAGCAGCCAAGCCGGATCAGGGGTGAGATATGGCTACACCTTC
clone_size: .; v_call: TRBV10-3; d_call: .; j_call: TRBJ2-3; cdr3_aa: CAISGTDTQYF; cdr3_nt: TGTGCCATCAGTGGCACAGATACGCAGTATTTT
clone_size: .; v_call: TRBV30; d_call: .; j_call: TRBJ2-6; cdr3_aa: CAWSVGTGANVLTF; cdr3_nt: TGTGCCTGGAGTGTAGGGACTGGGGCCAACGTCCTGACTTTC
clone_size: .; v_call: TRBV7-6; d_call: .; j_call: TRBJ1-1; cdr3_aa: CASSLGGQGTEAFF; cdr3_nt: TGTGCCAGCAGCTTAGGAGGCCAGGGGACTGAAGCTTTCTTT
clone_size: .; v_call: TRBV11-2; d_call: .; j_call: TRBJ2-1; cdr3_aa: CASSLDLAGQQFF; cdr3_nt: TGTGCCAGCAGCTTAGACTTAGCCGGCCAGCAGTTCTTC
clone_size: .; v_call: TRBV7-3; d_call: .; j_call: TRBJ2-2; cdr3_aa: CASSLISTGELFF; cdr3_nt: TGTGCCAGCAGCTTAATTTCTACCGGGGAGCTGTTTTTT
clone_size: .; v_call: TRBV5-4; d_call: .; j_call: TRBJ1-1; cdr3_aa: CATRLGVEAFF; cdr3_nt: TGTGCCACACGATTAGGAGTCGAAGCTTTCTTT
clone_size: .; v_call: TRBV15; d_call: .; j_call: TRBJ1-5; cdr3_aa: CATSEIGPQHF; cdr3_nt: TGTGCCACCAGCGAAATCGGGCCCCAGCATTTT
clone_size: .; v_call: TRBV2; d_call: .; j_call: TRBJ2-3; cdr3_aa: CVASSTDTQYF; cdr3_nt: TGTGTAGCGTCTAGCACAGATACGCAGTATTTT
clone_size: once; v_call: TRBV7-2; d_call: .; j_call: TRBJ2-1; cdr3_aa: CASSVDSSGQFF; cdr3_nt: TGTGCCAGCAGCGTTGACTCGAGCGGGCAGTTCTTC
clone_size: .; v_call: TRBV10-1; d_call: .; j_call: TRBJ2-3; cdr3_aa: CASSDPFTDTQYF; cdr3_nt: TGCGCCAGCAGTGACCCCTTCACAGATACGCAGTATTTT
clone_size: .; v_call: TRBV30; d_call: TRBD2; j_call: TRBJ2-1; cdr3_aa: CAWSLAGGTNEQFF; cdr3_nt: TGTGCCTGGAGCCTAGCGGGGGGGACCAATGAGCAGTTCTTC
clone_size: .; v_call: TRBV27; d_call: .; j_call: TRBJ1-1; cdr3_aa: CASRGYQKNTEAFF; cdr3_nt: TGTGCCAGCAGGGGGTATCAGAAGAACACTGAAGCTTTCTTT
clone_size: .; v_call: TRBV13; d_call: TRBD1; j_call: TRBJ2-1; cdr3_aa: CASSLGTGQGLYEQFF; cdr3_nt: TGTGCCAGCAGCTTAGGGACGGGACAGGGGCTCTATGAGCAGTTCTTC
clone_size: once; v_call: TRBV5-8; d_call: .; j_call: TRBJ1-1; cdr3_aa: CASSSEMNTEAFF; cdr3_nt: TGTGCCAGCAGCTCCGAGATGAACACTGAAGCTTTCTTT
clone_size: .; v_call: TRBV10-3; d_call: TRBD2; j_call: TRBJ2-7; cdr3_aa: CAIRPSGSVSYEQYF; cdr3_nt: TGTGCCATCAGACCCAGCGGGAGCGTCTCCTACGAGCAGTACTTC
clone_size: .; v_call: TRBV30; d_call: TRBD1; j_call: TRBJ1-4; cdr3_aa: CAWSVLMGQAYNEKLFF; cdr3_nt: TGTGCCTGGAGTGTATTAATGGGACAGGCGTATAATGAAAAACTGTTTTTT
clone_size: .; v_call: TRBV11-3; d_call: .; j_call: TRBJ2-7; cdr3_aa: CASSGHEGSSFSEQYF; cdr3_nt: TGTGCCAGCAGCGGCCATGAGGGATCCTCCTTTTCCGAGCAGTACTTC
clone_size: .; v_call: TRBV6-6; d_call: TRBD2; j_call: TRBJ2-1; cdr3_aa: CASSLTSGGYNEQFF; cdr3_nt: TGTGCCAGCAGCCTTACTAGCGGGGGATACAATGAGCAGTTCTTC
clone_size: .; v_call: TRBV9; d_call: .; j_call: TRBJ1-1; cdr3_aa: CASSARRAGNTEAFF; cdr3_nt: TGTGCCAGCAGCGCCCGTCGGGCGGGGAACACTGAAGCTTTCTTT
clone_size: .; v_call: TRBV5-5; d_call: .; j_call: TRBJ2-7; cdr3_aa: CASSLAGEIYEQYF; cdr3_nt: TGTGCCAGCAGCTTGGCGGGAGAGATTTACGAGCAGTACTTC
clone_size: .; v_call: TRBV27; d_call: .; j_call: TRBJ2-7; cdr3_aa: CASSPYTGSDEQYF; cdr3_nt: TGTGCCAGCAGTCCGTATACAGGGTCCGACGAGCAGTACTTC
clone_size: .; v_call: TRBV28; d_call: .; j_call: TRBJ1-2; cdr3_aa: CASSLSPGSYGYTF; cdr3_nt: TGTGCCAGCAGTTTATCTCCGGGTAGCTATGGCTACACCTTC
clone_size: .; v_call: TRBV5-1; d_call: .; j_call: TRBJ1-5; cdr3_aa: CASSDRPGPLNQPQHF; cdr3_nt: TGCGCCAGCAGCGACAGACCGGGACCTCTCAATCAGCCCCAGCATTTT
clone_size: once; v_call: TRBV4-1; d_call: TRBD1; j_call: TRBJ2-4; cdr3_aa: CASSQVETGKNIQYF; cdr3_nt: TGCGCCAGCAGCCAAGTTGAGACAGGGAAAAACATTCAGTACTTC
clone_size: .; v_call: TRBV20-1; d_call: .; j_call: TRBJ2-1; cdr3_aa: CSAEKNNEQFF; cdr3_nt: TGCAGTGCCGAGAAAAACAATGAGCAGTTCTTC
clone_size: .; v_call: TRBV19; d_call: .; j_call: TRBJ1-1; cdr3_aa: CASREWEGFSALTEAFF; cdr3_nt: TGTGCCAGTAGAGAATGGGAGGGGTTTTCAGCTCTCACTGAAGCTTTCTTT
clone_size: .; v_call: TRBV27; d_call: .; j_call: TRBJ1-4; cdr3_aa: CASSLTHREGVDEKLFF; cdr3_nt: TGTGCCAGCAGTCTAACTCACAGGGAGGGGGTTGATGAAAAACTGTTTTTT
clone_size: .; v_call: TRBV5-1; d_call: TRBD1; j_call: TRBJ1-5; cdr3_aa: CASSLQGQGDQPQHF; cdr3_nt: TGCGCCAGCAGCTTGCAGGGACAGGGGGATCAGCCCCAGCATTTT